This T cell receptor beta chain was sequenced in a study of cytomegalovirus exposure and HLA in healthy donors. Study-level findings and limits: Rarity marked most TCR sequences, yet some public TCRs occurred in many donors. It is likely that the observed cluster of highly shared sequence variants was a sequencing artifact.

PCR employed 60 Vbeta and 13 Jbeta primers. Data came from immunoSEQ multiplex PCR; TCRdb stores just in-frame clones and leaves some out. Of some 110,000 clones in the sample, roughly two thirds were seen once. With regard to this clone: Antigen unknown.

This CDR3 has 12 amino acids. The V end was cut by 2 bases, the J end by 4 bases, with 7 bases between. Germline CDR1 reads SGHKS; CDR2 reads YYEKEE (reference sequence). The V and J genes are TRBV5-5 and TRBJ2-7, with D unresolved. The clonotype was recovered from a woman in her 30s in good health and CMV-seronegative. Sequenced: PBMCs. CDR3 coding DNA: TGTGCCAGCAGCTTAGCCGAATACGAGCAGTACTTC. As protein: CASSLAEYEQYF.